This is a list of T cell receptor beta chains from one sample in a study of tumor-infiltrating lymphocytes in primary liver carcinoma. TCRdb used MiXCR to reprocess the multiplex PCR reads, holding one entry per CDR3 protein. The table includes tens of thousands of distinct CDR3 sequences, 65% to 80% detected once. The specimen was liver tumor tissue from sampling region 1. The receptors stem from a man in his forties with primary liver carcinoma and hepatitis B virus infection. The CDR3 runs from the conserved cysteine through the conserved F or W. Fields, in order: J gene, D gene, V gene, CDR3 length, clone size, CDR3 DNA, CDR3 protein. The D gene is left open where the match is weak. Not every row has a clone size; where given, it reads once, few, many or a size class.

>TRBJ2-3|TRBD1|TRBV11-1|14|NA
TGTGCCAGCACAGGGGGAGCTGGCACAGGTACGCAGTATTTT
CASTGGAGTGTQYF
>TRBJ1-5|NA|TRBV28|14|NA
TGCGCCAGCAGCGCATGGGGCATGAGTCAGCCCCAGCATTTT
CASSAWGMSQPQHF
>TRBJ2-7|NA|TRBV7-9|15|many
TGTGCCAGCAGCTCCTATCAGGGGACCTTCTACGAGCAGTACTTC
CASSSYQGTFYEQYF
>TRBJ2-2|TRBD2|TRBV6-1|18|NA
TGTGCCAGCAGTGCCTTCCGACTAGCGGGTTCTAACACCGGGGAGCTGTTTTTT
CASSAFRLAGSNTGELFF
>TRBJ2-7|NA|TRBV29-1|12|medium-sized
TGCAGCGTTGAAGATCTAGGGAGAGAGCAGTACTTC
CSVEDLGREQYF
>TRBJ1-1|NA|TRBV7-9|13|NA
TGTGCCAGCATCTTAGCCCGAGATAGCGTGGCTTTCTTT
CASILARDSVAFF
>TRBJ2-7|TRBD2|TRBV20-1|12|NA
TGCAGCACGGGACTAGCGGGACCCGAGAAGTACTTC
CSTGLAGPEKYF
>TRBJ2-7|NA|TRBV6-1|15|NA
TGTGCCAGCAGTGTAATGGCACACCGGGGTGACGACCAGTATTTC
CASSVMAHRGDDQYF
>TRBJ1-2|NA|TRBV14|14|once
TGTGCCAGCAGCCAAATCTGGGGTGACTATGGCTACACCTTC
CASSQIWGDYGYTF
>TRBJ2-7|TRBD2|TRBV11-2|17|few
TGTGCTAGCAGCCAGGGACTAGCGGGTTCCCCTCTCTACGAGCACTACTTC
CASSQGLAGSPLYEHYF
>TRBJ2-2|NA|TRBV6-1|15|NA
TGTGCCAGCACTGACGGACAGACGGACCCCGGGGAGCTGTTTTTT
CASTDGQTDPGELFF
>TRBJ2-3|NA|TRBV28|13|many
TGTGCCAGCAGTACAACTAGCACAGATACGCAGTATTTT
CASSTTSTDTQYF
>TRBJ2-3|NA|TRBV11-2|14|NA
TGTGCCAGCAGCCTGGGCTCCCCATCAGATGCGCAGTATTTT
CASSLGSPSDAQYF
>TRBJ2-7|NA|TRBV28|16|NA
TGTGCCAGCACTTCCCCCGGTGGGAAGGGACGGTACGAGCAGTATTTC
CASTSPGGKGRYEQYF
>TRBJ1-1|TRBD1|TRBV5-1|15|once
TGCGCCAGCAGCTCAGGGGGCAGGGGGTCGTCTGAAGCTTTCTTT
CASSSGGRGSSEAFF
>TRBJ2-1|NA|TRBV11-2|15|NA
TGTGCCATCGGGCGAGACCAGCCATCCTACAATGAGCAATTCTTC
CAIGRDQPSYNEQFF
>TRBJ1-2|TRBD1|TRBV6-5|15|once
TGTGCTAGCAGACCCTCCTGGGACAGAGATTATGGCTACACCTTC
CASRPSWDRDYGYTF
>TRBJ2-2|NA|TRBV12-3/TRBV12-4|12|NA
TGTGCCATTAGATCCCGGGTCGGGGAGCTGTTTTTT
CAIRSRVGELFF
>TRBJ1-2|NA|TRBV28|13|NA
TGTGCCAGCACTCATGGACACCTGGAGGGCTACACCTTC
CASTHGHLEGYTF
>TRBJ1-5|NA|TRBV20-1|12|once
TGCAGTGCTTCGGACAGTATCAAAACCCAGCATTTT
CSASDSIKTQHF
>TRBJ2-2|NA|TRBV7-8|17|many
TGTGCCAGCAGCTTAGGGGGAGGAGGGGTGAACACCGGGGAGCTGTTTTTT
CASSLGGGGVNTGELFF
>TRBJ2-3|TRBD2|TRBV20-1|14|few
TGCAGTGCCCCGATCAGCGGGACCCCCGATACGCAGTATTTT
CSAPISGTPDTQYF
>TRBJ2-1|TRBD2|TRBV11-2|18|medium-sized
TGTGCCAGCAGCTTTCCTCGACTAGCGGGAGAACCCTACAATGAGCAGTTCTTC
CASSFPRLAGEPYNEQFF
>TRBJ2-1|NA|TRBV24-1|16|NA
TGTGTCACCAGCTACTACGCCCAGGGTAGGGGCCATGGGCAGTTCTTC
CVTSYYAQGRGHGQFF
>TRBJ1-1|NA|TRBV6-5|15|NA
TGTGCCAGCAGTCCGTACAGGAGTCTGAACACTGAAGCTTTCTTT
CASSPYRSLNTEAFF
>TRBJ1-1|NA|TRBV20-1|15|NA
TGCAGTGCTAGAGTGGAGGGGGAGTTGAACACTGAAGCTTTCTTT
CSARVEGELNTEAFF
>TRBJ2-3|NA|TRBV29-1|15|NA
TGCAGCGTTCCCGGGATTCCTTCTAGCACAGATACGCGCTATTTT
CSVPGIPSSTDTRYF
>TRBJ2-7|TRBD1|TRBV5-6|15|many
TGTGCCAGCAGCTCACCGGGACAGGGGGCCTACGAGCAGTACTTC
CASSSPGQGAYEQYF
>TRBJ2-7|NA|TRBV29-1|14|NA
TGCAGCGCACGAGAAGGGAGCAAGGACTACAAGCAGTACTTC
CSAREGSKDYKQYF
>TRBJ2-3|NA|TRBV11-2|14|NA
TGTGCCAGCAGCCCGGGTTCCCCGTCAGGTGCGCAGTATTTT
CASSPGSPSGAQYF
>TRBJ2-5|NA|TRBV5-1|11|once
TGCGGCAGCAGCGAAGGAGAGACCCAGTATTTC
CGSSEGETQYF
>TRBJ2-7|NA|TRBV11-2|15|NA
TGTGCCAGCAGTTTAGTGACAGGACACACTTACGAGCAGGACTTC
CASSLVTGHTYEQDF
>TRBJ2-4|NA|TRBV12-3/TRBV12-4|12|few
TGTGCCAGCAGTCCCAGGAGGGACATTCAGTACTTC
CASSPRRDIQYF
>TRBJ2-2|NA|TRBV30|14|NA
TGTGCCTGGGGGGCGGGACACCCCACCGGGGAGCTGTTTTTT
CAWGAGHPTGELFF
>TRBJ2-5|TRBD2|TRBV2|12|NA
TGTGCCAGCTCAGAGGGAGGGGAGACTCAGTACTTC
CASSEGGETQYF
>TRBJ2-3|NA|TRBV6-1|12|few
TGTGCCGGCAGTGTCCGCACAGATACGCAGTATTTT
CAGSVRTDTQYF
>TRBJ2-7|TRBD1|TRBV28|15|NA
TGTGTCAGCAGACCACAGGGGTCGGGGACCTACGAGCAGTACTTC
CVSRPQGSGTYEQYF
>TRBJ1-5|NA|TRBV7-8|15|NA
TGTGCCAGCAGCCTCGGGACTGATAGCAATCAGCCCCAGCATTTT
CASSLGTDSNQPQHF
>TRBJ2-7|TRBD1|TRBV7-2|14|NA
TGTGCCAGCAGCCCGGGACAGTCGGGTTACGAGCAGTACTTC
CASSPGQSGYEQYF
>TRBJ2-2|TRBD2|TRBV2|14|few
TGTGCCAGCAAGCGGGGGGTGAACACCGGGGAGCTGTTTTTT
CASKRGVNTGELFF
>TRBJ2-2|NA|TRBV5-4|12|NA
TGTGCCAGCAGAGATTGGGCCGGTGAGCTGTTTTTT
CASRDWAGELFF
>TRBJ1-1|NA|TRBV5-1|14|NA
TGCGCCCGCAGCTTGGACAGCATAAACACTGAAGCTTTCTTT
CARSLDSINTEAFF
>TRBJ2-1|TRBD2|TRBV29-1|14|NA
TGCAGCGTTTCCTCCGGGACTAGTGCCAATGAGCAGTTCTTC
CSVSSGTSANEQFF
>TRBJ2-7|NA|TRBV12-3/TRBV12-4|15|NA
TGTGCCAACAGGCCACGAGGAGGGGGGAACTACGAACAGTGCTTC
CANRPRGGGNYEQCF
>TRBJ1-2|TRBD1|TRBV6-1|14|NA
TGTGCCAGCAGTGAAGCGTCGGACAGGGCGGGATACACCTTC
CASSEASDRAGYTF
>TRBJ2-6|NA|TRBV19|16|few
TGTGCCAGTAGTATAATCATCCACTCTGGGGCCAACGTCCTGACTTTC
CASSIIIHSGANVLTF
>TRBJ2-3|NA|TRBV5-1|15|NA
TGCGTCAGCAGCTTGAGGCAGGGGAATGGAGATACGCAGTATTTT
CVSSLRQGNGDTQYF
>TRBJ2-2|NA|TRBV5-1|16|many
TGCGCCAGCAGCTTGTGGTGGTCGGTGGACACCGGGGAGCTGTTTTTT
CASSLWWSVDTGELFF
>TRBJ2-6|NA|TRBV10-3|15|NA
TGTGCCATCAGTGGCAGTACTTTTGGGGCCAACGTCCTGACCTTT
CAISGSTFGANVLTF
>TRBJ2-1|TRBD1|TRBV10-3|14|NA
TGTGCCGTCAGTGAAAGGAGACAGGGGGATGAGCAGTTCTTC
CAVSERRQGDEQFF
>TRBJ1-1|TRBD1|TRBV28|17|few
TGTGCCAGCAGTTTCCCACTGACCGGGACAGGGGGCCCTGAAGCTTTCTTT
CASSFPLTGTGGPEAFF
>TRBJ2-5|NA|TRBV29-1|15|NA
TGCAGCGTGGCCTCTTGGGACAAAAGCGGAGAGACCCAGTACTTC
CSVASWDKSGETQYF